A selection of T cell receptor beta chains follows, all from one sample in a study of CD8 T cells in ankylosing spondylitis. TCRdb reprocessed the 5' RACE reads via MiXCR and lists one record per CDR3 protein. The profile shows 100,000 to 150,000 distinct CDR3 sequences, 17% of them singletons. Sequencing was done on a sample of blood, either unsorted or a sorted T cell fraction (not recorded which). These TCRs come from a male donor with ankylosing spondylitis. CDR3s include the opening cysteine and the closing phenylalanine or tryptophan. Each record gives: J gene, V gene, clone size, D gene, CDR3 length, CDR3 protein, CDR3 DNA. D genes are given only for firm matches. The listing skips clone size in some rows; elsewhere it reads once, few, many or a size class.

>TRBJ2-3|TRBV27|-|TRBD2|16
CASSFFSGSHADTQYF
TGTGCCAGCAGTTTCTTTAGCGGGAGTCATGCAGATACGCAGTATTTT
>TRBJ2-7|TRBV14|few|TRBD2|15
CASSQRASGTYEQYF
TGTGCCAGCAGCCAGAGGGCTAGCGGTACCTACGAGCAGTACTTC
>TRBJ2-7|TRBV12-3/TRBV12-4|few|-|13
CASAGQSSYEQYF
TGTGCCAGCGCGGGACAGTCGTCCTACGAGCAGTACTTC
>TRBJ1-2|TRBV9|-|-|14
CASSVEVFRGGYTF
TGTGCCAGCAGCGTAGAGGTGTTTCGCGGTGGCTACACCTTC
>TRBJ2-7|TRBV4-1|few|-|14
CASSQDTFSYEQYF
TGCGCCAGCAGCCAGGACACCTTCTCCTACGAGCAGTACTTC
>TRBJ2-1|TRBV21-1|-|-|16
CASSGSGTSGLNEQFF
TGTGCCAGCAGCGGCTCCGGGACTAGCGGGCTCAATGAGCAGTTCTTC
>TRBJ2-3|TRBV12-3/TRBV12-4|few|-|14
CASSFSSYSDTQYF
TGTGCCAGCAGTTTCTCCTCATATTCAGATACGCAGTATTTT
>TRBJ2-1|TRBV27|-|-|13
CASNSGGYNEQLF
TGTGCCAGTAATTCCGGGGGCTACAATGAGCAGCTCTTC
>TRBJ2-7|TRBV5-1|few|TRBD1|15
CASSLRDRADYEQYF
TGCGCCAGCAGCTTGCGGGACAGGGCAGACTACGAGCAGTACTTC
>TRBJ2-7|TRBV7-9|many|-|14
CASSLDGTYYEQYF
TGTGCCAGCAGCTTGGACGGGACTTACTACGAGCAGTACTTC
>TRBJ2-7|TRBV20-1|-|TRBD2|17
CSAPRGGRPLSGYEQYF
TGCAGTGCTCCCCGGGGGGGGAGGCCACTGTCGGGGTACGAGCAGTACTTC
>TRBJ2-1|TRBV4-1|-|-|14
CASSLSDSYNEQFF
TGCGCCAGCAGCCTCTCGGACTCTTACAATGAGCAGTTCTTC
>TRBJ2-1|TRBV3-1|few|TRBD1|16
CASSLQQGGAYNEQFF
TGTGCCAGCAGCCTACAACAAGGGGGCGCCTACAATGAGCAGTTCTTC
>TRBJ2-7|TRBV12-3/TRBV12-4|-|TRBD2|14
CASSHGGTAYEQYF
TGTGCCAGCAGCCACGGGGGGACTGCTTACGAGCAGTACTTC
>TRBJ1-1|TRBV18|few|-|15
CASSPLISANTEAFF
TGTGCCAGCTCACCACTTATCTCAGCGAACACTGAAGCTTTCTTT
>TRBJ2-7|TRBV7-9|few|TRBD1|13
CASSLQGAGEQYF
TGTGCCAGCAGCTTACAGGGGGCGGGGGAGCAGTACTTC
>TRBJ2-3|TRBV7-2|few|-|15
CASSLVGGATDTQYF
TGTGCCAGCAGCTTAGTGGGGGGGGCCACAGATACGCAGTATTTT
>TRBJ2-1|TRBV29-1|many|TRBD2|13
CSTGVGRANEQFF
TGCAGCACGGGGGTCGGGAGGGCCAATGAGCAGTTCTTC
>TRBJ1-1|TRBV7-9|many|TRBD1|14
CASSPHRGNTEAFF
TGTGCCAGCAGCCCACACAGGGGGAACACTGAAGCTTTCTTT
>TRBJ1-1|TRBV7-6|-|-|14
CASSVAGALSEAFF
TGTGCCAGCAGCGTGGCCGGGGCCCTTTCTGAAGCTTTCTTT
>TRBJ1-5|TRBV29-1|-|TRBD1|13
CSVGGTGIQPQHF
TGCAGCGTAGGAGGGACAGGTATTCAGCCCCAGCATTTT
>TRBJ2-1|TRBV5-1|few|TRBD2|17
CASSLEGLAGSFNEQFF
TGCGCCAGCAGCTTGGAGGGACTAGCGGGATCCTTCAATGAGCAGTTCTTC
>TRBJ2-3|TRBV27|few|-|14
CASSVWGERDTQYF
TGTGCCAGCAGTGTGTGGGGGGAGAGAGATACGCAGTATTTT
>TRBJ2-2|TRBV27|few|-|16
CASTPSGVFSTGELFF
TGTGCCAGCACACCCTCGGGAGTTTTCTCCACCGGGGAGCTGTTTTTT
>TRBJ2-6|TRBV7-2|-|-|15
CASSRASSGANVLTF
TGTGCCAGCAGCCGAGCCAGCTCTGGGGCCAACGTCCTGACTTTC
>TRBJ2-1|TRBV12-3/TRBV12-4|-|-|11
CASSEGNEQFF
TGTGCCAGCAGTGAGGGGAATGAGCAGTTCTTC
>TRBJ2-3|TRBV10-3|-|TRBD2|16
CAISVTSGRDTDTQYF
TGTGCCATCAGTGTAACTAGCGGGAGGGACACAGATACGCAGTATTTT
>TRBJ1-5|TRBV5-1|-|-|15
CASSMAPALRQPQHF
TGCGCCAGCAGCATGGCCCCCGCGCTGAGGCAGCCCCAGCATTTT
>TRBJ2-5|TRBV27|few|-|17
CASSLVHPTGYQETQYF
TGTGCCAGCAGTTTAGTACACCCGACCGGGTACCAAGAGACCCAGTACTTC
>TRBJ2-1|TRBV27|-|-|14
CASSLWARVNEQFF
TGTGCCAGCAGTTTATGGGCTAGGGTCAATGAGCAGTTCTTC
>TRBJ1-2|TRBV7-9|few|-|14
CASSDGEVNYGYTF
TGTGCCAGCAGCGATGGGGAGGTGAACTATGGCTACACCTTC
>TRBJ2-1|TRBV11-2|-|TRBD1|12
CASSSTDRVRFF
TGTGCCAGCAGCTCGACCGACAGGGTTCGGTTCTTC
>TRBJ2-3|TRBV29-1|many|TRBD1|14
CSVVYRGSPDTQYF
TGCAGCGTTGTTTACAGGGGTTCCCCAGATACGCAGTATTTT
>TRBJ2-7|TRBV20-1|-|-|13
CSADTMSSYEQYF
TGCAGTGCCGACACAATGAGCTCCTACGAGCAGTACTTC
>TRBJ1-2|TRBV5-5|-|-|13
CASSPGTPDGYTF
TGTGCCAGCAGCCCTGGGACACCAGATGGCTACACCTTC
>TRBJ2-3|TRBV20-1|few|TRBD1|15
CSARDWDSSTDTQYF
TGCAGTGCTAGAGATTGGGACAGCTCCACAGATACGCAGTATTTT
>TRBJ2-1|TRBV11-1|-|TRBD1|18
CASSSFPGTGGSYNEQFF
TGTGCCAGCAGCTCCTTCCCCGGGACAGGGGGCTCCTACAATGAGCAGTTCTTC
>TRBJ2-7|TRBV11-2|once|TRBD1|15
CASSFPGTGGDEQYF
TGTGCCAGCAGCTTCCCCGGGACAGGGGGCGATGAGCAGTACTTC
>TRBJ2-2|TRBV9|-|-|15
CASSVAGANTGELFF
TGTGCCAGCAGCGTAGCCGGGGCGAACACCGGGGAGCTGTTTTTT
>TRBJ1-4|TRBV7-9|few|TRBD1|13
CASRDRDNEKLFF
TGTGCCAGCCGGGACAGAGATAATGAAAAACTGTTTTTT
>TRBJ2-7|TRBV15|-|-|14
CATSRPRQDREQYF
TGTGCCACCAGCAGGCCTCGACAGGATAGGGAGCAGTACTTC
>TRBJ2-1|TRBV12-3/TRBV12-4|-|-|15
CASSSYGTPYNEQFF
TGTGCCAGCAGTTCCTACGGGACACCCTACAATGAGCAGTTCTTC
>TRBJ2-2|TRBV5-1|-|TRBD1|15
CASSLDVTGIGELFF
TGCGCCAGCAGCTTGGACGTGACAGGGATCGGGGAGCTGTTTTTT
>TRBJ2-1|TRBV27|many|-|16
CASSSFRDGTYNEQFF
TGTGCCAGCAGTTCGTTTCGTGATGGTACCTACAATGAGCAGTTCTTC
>TRBJ2-1|TRBV2|-|TRBD2|19
CASSVSGRYSWVSYNEQFF
TGTGCCAGCAGTGTGAGCGGGAGGTACTCTTGGGTGTCCTACAATGAGCAGTTCTTC
>TRBJ2-1|TRBV12-3/TRBV12-4|-|-|14
CASRGTDVHNEQFF
TGTGCCAGCAGGGGAACGGACGTCCACAATGAGCAGTTCTTC
>TRBJ1-1|TRBV6-2/TRBV6-3|many|-|12
CASSRTTVEAFF
TGTGCCAGCAGTAGAACGACAGTTGAAGCTTTCTTT
>TRBJ2-7|TRBV14|few|TRBD2|21
CASSQVGGGTSGRRFFYEQYF
TGTGCCAGCAGCCAAGTGGGAGGAGGGACTAGCGGGAGAAGATTCTTCTACGAGCAGTACTTC
>TRBJ2-3|TRBV11-1|-|-|15
CASSLVGQRIDTQYF
TGTGCCAGCAGCTTAGTTGGGCAGAGGATAGATACGCAGTATTTT
>TRBJ2-6|TRBV7-8|few|-|16
CASSASRPVGANVLTF
TGTGCCAGCAGCGCCAGCCGCCCCGTAGGGGCCAACGTCCTGACTTTC
>TRBJ2-2|TRBV4-1|many|-|13
CASSQAGAGELFF
TGCGCCAGCAGCCAAGCGGGAGCCGGGGAGCTGTTTTTT
>TRBJ1-3|TRBV20-1|few|-|13
CSARVPDRNTIYF
TGCAGTGCTAGAGTTCCCGACCGAAACACCATATATTTT
>TRBJ1-6|TRBV7-9|few|-|17
CASSPSQDSSYNSPLHF
TGTGCCAGCAGCCCGTCGCAGGATAGCTCCTATAATTCACCCCTCCACTTT
>TRBJ2-7|TRBV29-1|many|-|14
CSVERQGVSYEQYF
TGCAGCGTTGAACGGCAGGGAGTCTCCTACGAGCAGTACTTC